A single sample is the source of the 15 T cell receptor beta chains below, sequenced in a study of vaccination and CD4 T cells after COVID-19 (dated by TCRdb to 2022 to 2024). These TCRs' antigens remain unknown. The library was built by means of PCR. For sequencing, an Illumina iSeq 100 was employed. TCR sequencing of DNA from cultured CD4+ T cells used the Oncomine TCR Beta short-read assay at the Johns Hopkins FTIC core. Starting from the raw public reads, TCRdb applied fastp trimming at Q25, assembled clones with MiXCR and retained in-frame beta chains. CDR3 protein duplicates are merged, each entry listing the most common genes and DNA. Recorded for this sample are almost 20,000 distinct CDR3 sequences; under 65% of them occurred a single time. About 9.8% of the sample comes from the top ten. The label giving this sample's treatment or condition can be read as: roughly ten-day PBMC culture with coronavirus spike peptide pools or control peptides (ViraFEST assay).

The sample in question was CD4+ T cells from blood, cultured in vitro, obtained after SARS-CoV-2 vaccination. These receptors originate from a human donor who had recovered from COVID-19.

The chain employs TRBV6-1 and TRBJ1-2; D gene uncertain. The CDR3 has 11 residues. Looked up from germline, CDR1 is MNHNS and CDR2 is SASEGT. V shed 1 base and J shed 4 bases, with 1 base lying between them. CDR3: CASSEGYGYTF. The CDR3 DNA follows: TGTGCCAGCAGTGAAGGCTATGGCTACACCTTC.

The CDR3 region is CASSEEVGNYGYTF. The CDR3 DNA reads as TGTGCCAGCAGTGAAGAAGTAGGTAACTATGGCTACACCTTC. The chain uses TRBV6-1 and TRBJ1-2; D is undetermined. From germline, CDR1 is MNHNS and CDR2 SASEGT. The CDR3 covers 14 residues. V shed 1 base and J shed 1 base, with 7 bases lying between them.

The chain links TRBV20-1 to TRBJ1-1; unclear D gene. Per germline, CDR1 DFQATT and CDR2 SNEGSKA (reference sequence). V lost 4 bases and J 0 bases, leaving 6 bases between the germline ends. This CDR3 has 12 amino acids. CDR3 DNA: TGCAGTGCTACAGATATGAACACTGAAGCTTTCTTT. Amino acids: CSATDMNTEAFF.

The chain recombines TRBV20-1 with TRBJ1-6, with TRBD1 matching over 8 bases. The V and J ends lost 5 bases and 10 bases, in that order; junction bases with no gene match: 7. Germline CDR1 is DFQATT and CDR2 is SNEGSKA (reference sequence). This CDR3 contains 13 residues. This CDR3 is CSAFQGASSPLHF. CDR3 DNA: TGCAGTGCTTTTCAGGGGGCTAGCTCACCCCTCCACTTT.

V and J are TRBV15 and TRBJ2-6; no firm D call. The germline V gene encodes CDR1 LNHNV and CDR2 YYDKDF (reference sequence). V shed 1 base and J shed 0 bases, with 10 bases lying between them. The CDR3 runs to 17 residues. The CDR3 sequence: CATSRALATSGANVLTF. The CDR3 DNA sequence: TGTGCCACCAGCAGAGCGTTGGCTACCTCTGGGGCCAACGTCCTGACTTTC.

V is TRBV6-5 and J is TRBJ1-6; D remains ambiguous. V gave up 0 bases and J gave up 3 bases, with 12 bases separating them. The CDR3 consists of 17 residues. Germline CDR1 MNHEY, CDR2 SVGAGI. This chain's CDR3 is CASSYSIQFDYNSPLHF. DNA of the CDR3: TGTGCCAGCAGTTACTCCATACAGTTCGACTATAATTCACCCCTCCACTTT.

This clonotype occurred a few times. The chain links TRBV7-2 to TRBJ2-2; 7 positions match TRBD2. CDR3 length: 14 amino acids. V lost 7 bases and J lost 6; bases outside the gene matches: 8. The germline CDR1 and CDR2 sequences are SGHTA and FQGNSA. The CDR3 coding sequence is TGTGCCAGCACCCTAGGACTAGTCGCCGGGGAGCTGTTTTTT. Translation gives CASTLGLVAGELFF.

V usage is TRBV20-1 and J usage is TRBJ1-4, with D perhaps TRBD1 (5 bases). The V gene lost 0 bases and the J gene lost 4 bases, with 9 bases spanning the gap. The CDR3 spans 14 residues. From germline, CDR1 is DFQATT and CDR2 SNEGSKA (reference sequence). CDR3 in amino acids: CSARDSRDNEKLFF. Written as DNA, the CDR3 is TGCAGTGCTAGAGATTCCAGGGATAATGAAAAACTGTTTTTT.

This chain links TRBV18 with TRBJ1-1; unclear D gene. This CDR3 has 14 amino acids. Germline V gene sequence: CDR1 KGHSH, CDR2 LQKENI. Trimming cost V 6 bases and J 0 bases, with 11 bases left between them. CDR3 sequence reads: CASSPQRMNTEAFF. The DNA of the CDR3 is TGTGCCAGCTCGCCCCAGCGGATGAACACTGAAGCTTTCTTT. Combining the CDR3 with reference TRBV18 and TRBJ1-1 gives the whole variable domain NAGVMQNPRHLVRRRGQEARLRCSPMKGHSHVYWYRQLPEEGLKFMVYLQKENIIDESGMPKERFSAEFPKEGPSILRIQQVVRGDSAAYFCASSPQRMNTEAFFGQGTRLTVV.

This clonotype was seen a single time. CDR3: CASSVAQGINYGYTF. As DNA, the CDR3 is TGTGCCAGCAGCGTAGCACAGGGGATTAACTATGGCTACACCTTC. The chain carries TRBV9 and TRBJ1-2, with 7 bases lining up with TRBD1. The CDR3 loop spans 15 amino acids. Trimming at V came to 0 bases and at J to 1 base, leaving 3 bases not matched to a gene. CDR1 is SGDLS and CDR2 is YYNGEE in the germline V gene.

The sample holds a few counts of this clonotype. The chain is built from TRBV2 and TRBJ1-2; D is ambiguous. This CDR3 is 12 amino acids long. Trimming removed 11 bases at V and 1 base at J, with 11 bases between. The germline gives CDR1 SNHLY, CDR2 FYNNEI. This CDR3 is CAGGSYNYGYTF. CDR3 nucleotides: TGTGCCGGCGGGTCCTATAACTATGGCTACACCTTC.

J is TRBJ1-3 and V is TRBV7-2; no reliable D call. From germline, CDR1 is SGHTA and CDR2 FQGNSA. Trimming removed 5 bases from V and 2 bases from J, with 13 bases in between. The CDR3 contains 15 residues. The CDR3 DNA sequence: TGTGCCAGCAGCGTGACACCCTGGGCTGGAAACACCATATATTTT. Protein product: CASSVTPWAGNTIYF.

V usage is TRBV19 and J usage is TRBJ2-5; 9 bases line up with TRBD2. The CDR3 is made up of 13 amino acids. CDR1 is LNHDA, CDR2 SQIVND, per germline (reference sequence). V shed 4 bases, J shed 3 bases, and the junction held 0 bases outside the gene matches. This chain's CDR3 is CASSSGREETQYF. The DNA for the CDR3 is TGTGCCAGTAGTAGCGGGAGGGAAGAGACCCAGTACTTC.

V gene TRBV7-2 combines with J gene TRBJ1-5, with D perhaps TRBD1 (6 bases). Between the trimmed V and J ends, which lost 2 bases and 12 bases, there was a span of 20 bases. The CDR3 sequence is 15 residues long. Germline V lookup: CDR1 SGHTA, CDR2 FQGNSA. The CDR3 here is CASSLRGGGLDVQHF. The CDR3 DNA reads as TGTGCCAGCAGCTTAAGGGGGGGAGGTCTTGATGTCCAGCATTTT. The whole variable domain, filled in from reference TRBV7-2 and TRBJ1-5, reads GAGVSQSPSNKVTEKGKDVELRCDPISGHTALYWYRQSLGQGLEFLIYFQGNSAPDKSGLPSDRFSAERTGGSVSTLTIQRTQQEDSAVYLCASSLRGGGLDVQHFGDGTRLSIL.

This clonotype was recorded a few times. CDR3 DNA sequence: TGTGCCAGCAGTTACGGGACAGGGCTCCATCAGCCCCAGCATTTT. Translating gives CASSYGTGLHQPQHF. The chain recombines TRBV7-9 with TRBJ1-5; 9 bases agree with TRBD1. This CDR3 is built from 15 residues. Germline CDR1 is SEHNR and CDR2 is FQNEAQ (reference sequence). V was clipped by 6 bases and J by 5 bases; unmatched bases: 8.